These 23 T cell receptor beta chains share one sample of origin, sequenced in a study of neurological immune-mediated disorders. Using its own MiXCR run on the 5' RACE reads, TCRdb lists one record per CDR3 protein. The sample carries 45,000 to 65,000 distinct CDR3 sequences, more than 4% recorded once. The sample was PBMCs. Receptor source: a man in his forties or fifties with multiple sclerosis.

At least ten counts were recorded for this clonotype. The CDR3: CSARGGWSYEQYF. Written as DNA, the CDR3 is TGCAGCGCGAGGGGGGGGTGGTCCTACGAGCAGTACTTC. The chain uses TRBV29-1 and TRBJ2-7; D is perhaps TRBD2 (7 bases). The V and J ends lost 7 bases and 1 base respectively, with 14 bases between them. This CDR3 spans 13 amino acids. Germline V gene lookup returns CDR1 SQVTM and CDR2 ANQGSEA.

This clonotype was seen ten or more times. The V call is TRBV7-9, the J call TRBJ2-1; 11 bases line up with TRBD1. V was pared by 4 bases and J by 4 bases, with 6 bases of the junction left unmatched. In germline, CDR1 is SEHNR, CDR2 FQNEAQ (reference sequence). The CDR3 consists of 16 residues. CDR3 sequence: CASSSGQGVLYNEQFF. DNA for the CDR3: TGTGCCAGCAGCTCGGGACAGGGGGTTTTGTACAATGAGCAGTTCTTC.

This clonotype was seen ten or more times. The CDR3, as DNA: TGCGCCAGCAGCCACCAGCGGGAGGCTGAGCAGTTCTTC. This translates into CASSHQREAEQFF. The rearrangement links TRBV4-1 to TRBJ2-1; the match to TRBD2 covers 9 bases. V trimming: 3 bases; J trimming: 9 bases; junction bases outside the gene matches: 3. The CDR3 consists of 13 residues. Per the germline V gene, CDR1 is MGHRA and CDR2 is YSYEKL.

Ten or more counts support this clonotype. The chain uses TRBV19 and TRBJ2-1, with D perhaps assigned TRBD1 or TRBD2 (5 bases each). The CDR3 is 12 residues long. Trimming took off 5 bases at V and 9 bases at J, with 11 bases between the two ends. Germline V CDR1 and CDR2: LNHDA, SQIVND (reference sequence). The CDR3 region is CASSLWGTEQFF. CDR3 bases: TGTGCCAGTAGTCTCTGGGGGACTGAGCAGTTCTTC.

This clonotype was found many times. The V and J genes are TRBV25-1 and TRBJ1-1; D is unresolved. Germline CDR1 reads MGHDK; CDR2 reads SYGVNS. The CDR3 runs to 14 residues. The germline V and J ends were trimmed by 5 bases and 4 bases, with 14 bases remaining between them. Here the CDR3 reads CASSLRGWGTEAFF. The CDR3 DNA is TGTGCCAGCAGTCTACGGGGTTGGGGCACTGAAGCTTTCTTT.

On this clonotype: At one boundary the junction diverges from the germline segment, which might be a read error. The V gene is TRBV28, the J gene TRBJ1-6, with 7 bases fitting TRBD1. The CDR3 consists of 15 residues. The V gene's germline CDR1 is MDHEN and CDR2 SYDVKM. The CDR3 sequence: CASRPSRQGNSPLNF. The CDR3 nucleotides are TGTGCCAGCAGACCCTCCCGACAGGGAAATTCACCCCTCAACTTT. Full variable domain (remainder filled in from reference TRBV28 and TRBJ1-6): DVKVTQSSRYLVKRTGEKVFLECVQDMDHENMFWYRQDPGLGLRLIYFSYDVKMKEKGDIPEGYSVSREKKERFSLILESASTNQTSMYLCASRPSRQGNSPLNFGNGTRLTVT.

The sample holds many counts of this clonotype. V and J are TRBV5-1 and TRBJ2-1, with D unresolved. Germline values: CDR1 SGHRS, CDR2 YFSETQ. The CDR3 runs 14 residues. Trimming removed 0 bases at V and 9 bases at J, with 13 bases between. The CDR3 DNA reads TGCGCCAGCAGCTTGGGAATAAGGGCCGGTGAGCAGTTCTTC. As protein: CASSLGIRAGEQFF.

This clonotype was seen at least ten times. The chain carries TRBV15 and TRBJ2-5; unclear D gene. This CDR3 is built from 15 residues. CDR1 LNHNV and CDR2 YYDKDF come from the germline V gene (reference sequence). Trimming shortened V by 3 bases and J by 5 bases, and 16 bases separated the two germline ends. CDR3 in amino acids: CATSRKAISAETQYF. For the CDR3, the DNA is TGTGCCACCAGCAGGAAGGCAATAAGCGCTGAGACCCAGTACTTC.

This clonotype was detected a few times. The chain uses TRBV28 and TRBJ1-6; D unclear. Germline V gene lookup returns CDR1 MDHEN and CDR2 SYDVKM. The CDR3 consists of 12 residues. V shed 6 bases and J shed 5 bases, with 5 bases lying between them. The CDR3: CASSNNNSPLHF. The DNA for the CDR3 is TGTGCCAGCAGCAACAATAATTCACCCCTCCACTTT. Using reference TRBV28 and TRBJ1-6 for the parts outside the CDR3, the full variable domain is DVKVTQSSRYLVKRTGEKVFLECVQDMDHENMFWYRQDPGLGLRLIYFSYDVKMKEKGDIPEGYSVSREKKERFSLILESASTNQTSMYLCASSNNNSPLHFGNGTRLTVT.

In its sample, this clonotype was seen many times. V and J are TRBV29-1 and TRBJ2-5; 7 bases fit TRBD1. This CDR3 is built from 13 residues. CDR1 SQVTM and CDR2 ANQGSEA come from the germline V gene. The junction had 7 bases not matched to a gene; V was cut back by 5 bases and J by 4 bases. CDR3 protein: CSVQDTGVETQYF. The CDR3 DNA sequence: TGCAGCGTTCAGGACACAGGGGTAGAGACCCAGTACTTC.

This clonotype was counted at least ten times. The chain uses TRBV15 and TRBJ2-3, with 10 nucleotides matching TRBD1. The V segment lost 8 bases and the J segment 4 bases; nucleotides outside the gene matches: 6. Germline V gene lookup returns CDR1 LNHNV and CDR2 YYDKDF (reference sequence). The length of the CDR3 is 14 residues. CDR3 sequence (DNA): TGTGCCACCCGCCGGGACAGGGGCTCAGATACGCAGTATTTT. It encodes CATRRDRGSDTQYF.

This clonotype was detected many times. V gene TRBV20-1 combines with J gene TRBJ1-2; TRBD1 agrees at 9 bases. CDR3 size: 14 residues. V gave up 3 bases and J gave up 4 bases; unmatched junction bases: 6. From germline, CDR1 is DFQATT and CDR2 SNEGSKA (reference sequence). DNA for the CDR3: TGCAGTGCTAGTCCACCGGGACAGGGCTATGGCTACACCTTC. Translation gives CSASPPGQGYGYTF.

Ten or more counts support this clonotype. The CDR3 DNA is TGTGCCAGCAGCCAAGCGGACACCGGGGAGCTGTTTTTT. It specifies CASSQADTGELFF. The V gene is TRBV3-1, the J gene TRBJ2-2; no clear D. CDR1 and CDR2 (germline): LGHDT, YNNKEL (reference sequence). The CDR3 runs to 13 residues. V lost 1 base to trimming and J lost 3 bases, with 3 bases between them.

The rearrangement uses TRBV5-6 and TRBJ2-7; 12 bases are a match to TRBD2. CDR3 length: 15 residues. The trim removed 5 bases at V and 2 bases at J, leaving 5 bases unmatched. The germline V gene has CDR1 SGHDT and CDR2 YYEEEE. The DNA for the CDR3 is TGTGCCAGCAGGACCCCTAGCGGGGGGGCCTACGAGCAGTACTTC. It translates to CASRTPSGGAYEQYF.

This clonotype was detected many times. The chain carries TRBV12-3 or TRBV12-4 and TRBJ2-1; 8 positions agree with TRBD2. The length of the CDR3 is 16 residues. Losses at the gene ends were 1 base for V and 6 bases for J; bases not matched to a gene: 8. In nucleotides, the CDR3 is TGTGCCAGCAGTTTAGAGGGCGGGAGGAGGGTCAATGAGCAGTTCTTC. Translated: CASSLEGGRRVNEQFF.

This clonotype has only a few counts. The chain carries TRBV7-9 and TRBJ2-7, with D maybe TRBD1 (7 bases). Trimming took off 6 bases at V and 0 bases at J, with 24 bases between the two ends. This CDR3 contains 18 residues. Germline V gives CDR1 SEHNR, CDR2 FQNEAQ (reference sequence). The DNA for the CDR3 is TGTGCCAGCAGTTTCCTTCGGACTACAGGGGAGAGCTCCTACGAGCAGTACTTC. Amino acid sequence: CASSFLRTTGESSYEQYF.

This clonotype has a count of ten or more. This sequence joins TRBV4-1 and TRBJ2-7; 10 nucleotides agree with TRBD1. CDR1 and CDR2 (germline): MGHRA, YSYEKL. The CDR3 covers 15 residues. With 3 bases clipped from V and 6 bases from J, the junction kept 8 bases outside the gene matches. Here the CDR3 DNA reads TGCGCCAGCAGCCAGGGCAGGACAGGGGGTGGCGAGCAGTACTTC. Amino acid sequence: CASSQGRTGGGEQYF.

J is TRBJ2-1 and V is TRBV11-2; TRBD2 matches 8 bases. Germline lookup yields CDR1 SGHAT and CDR2 FQNNGV. CDR3 length: 15 residues. The V and J ends lost 2 bases and 6 bases, in that order; junction bases with no gene match: 6. DNA of the CDR3: TGTGCCAGCAGCTTAAACGCGGGAGGAGGCAATGAGCAGTTCTTC. Protein sequence: CASSLNAGGGNEQFF.

This clonotype was recorded at least ten times. The chain has TRBV5-6 and TRBJ2-2; 10 bases agree with TRBD2. The CDR3 loop spans 16 amino acids. The germline V gene encodes CDR1 SGHDT and CDR2 YYEEEE. V lost 2 bases and J lost 3; bases outside the gene matches: 4. CDR3 residues: CASSFTSGGDTGELFF. The CDR3 DNA sequence: TGTGCCAGCAGCTTTACCAGCGGGGGGGACACCGGGGAGCTGTTTTTT.

This clonotype has only a few counts. The V and J genes are TRBV5-1 and TRBJ2-5; D perhaps matches TRBD1 (5 bases). The CDR3 spans 13 residues. V was clipped by 3 bases and J by 5 bases, with 11 bases between them. Per the germline V gene, CDR1 is SGHRS and CDR2 is YFSETQ. The CDR3 DNA reads TGCGCCAGCAGCTCCCCTAGGGGTGAGACCCAGTACTTC. It specifies CASSSPRGETQYF.

This clonotype has at least ten counts. The rearrangement joins TRBV12-3 or TRBV12-4 to TRBJ1-1; D gene ambiguous. This CDR3 region has 13 residues. Trimming shortened V by 3 bases and J by 1 base, and 6 bases separated the two germline ends. In DNA, the CDR3 is TGTGCCAGCAGTTTGTCGGAGAACACTGAAGCTTTCTTT. It is translated as CASSLSENTEAFF.

This clonotype was observed many times. The V call is TRBV11-2, the J call TRBJ1-5; TRBD1 matches 8 bases. Looked up from germline, CDR1 is SGHAT and CDR2 is FQNNGV. The CDR3 is made up of 13 amino acids. V dropped 0 bases and J dropped 13; count of bases not matched to a gene: 5. CDR3 coding DNA: TGTGCCAGCAGCTTAGATCGGACAGGGTTTCAGCATTTT. It codes for CASSLDRTGFQHF. The full variable domain, its missing parts supplied by reference TRBV11-2 and TRBJ1-5, is EAGVAQSPRYKIIEKRQSVAFWCNPISGHATLYWYQQILGQGPKLLIQFQNNGVVDDSQLPKDRFSAERLKGVDSTLKIQPAKLEDSAVYLCASSLDRTGFQHFGDGTRLSIL.

This clonotype was observed at least ten times. J is TRBJ2-3 and V is TRBV7-9; D tentatively reads TRBD1 or TRBD2 (5 bases each). V was pared by 5 bases and J by 4 bases, with 13 bases between. The CDR3 covers 14 residues. The V gene's germline CDR1 is SEHNR and CDR2 FQNEAQ (reference sequence). The chain's CDR3 is CASSPAGGADTQYF. In nucleotides, the CDR3 is TGTGCCAGCAGCCCCGCTGGGGGAGCAGATACGCAGTATTTT.